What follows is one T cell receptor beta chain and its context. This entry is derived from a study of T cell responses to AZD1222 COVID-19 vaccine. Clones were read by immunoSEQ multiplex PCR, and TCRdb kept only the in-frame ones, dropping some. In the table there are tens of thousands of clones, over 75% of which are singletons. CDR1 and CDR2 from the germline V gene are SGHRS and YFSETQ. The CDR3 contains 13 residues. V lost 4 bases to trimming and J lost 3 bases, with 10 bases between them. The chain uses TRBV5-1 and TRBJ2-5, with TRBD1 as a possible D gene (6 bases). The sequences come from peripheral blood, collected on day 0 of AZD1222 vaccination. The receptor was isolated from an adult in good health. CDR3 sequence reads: CASSQRTEETQYF. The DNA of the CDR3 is TGCGCCAGCAGCCAAAGGACAGAAGAGACCCAGTACTTC.